A selection of T cell receptor beta chains follows, all from one sample in a study of cytomegalovirus exposure and HLA in healthy donors. Only in-frame clones appear in the TCRdb table, and some are missing; sequencing was by immunoSEQ multiplex PCR. Found here are around 170,000 clones, less than 90% of them singletons; the top ten hold about 0.37%. The sequencing input was PBMCs. These receptors all stem from a boy under 10 years old in good health and CMV-seronegative. The CDR3 runs from the conserved cysteine through the conserved F or W. The D gene is left open where the match is weak.

v_gene: TRBV6-5
d_gene: -
j_gene: TRBJ2-7
CDR3aa: CASSGSEGTYEQYF

v_gene: TRBV28
d_gene: -
j_gene: TRBJ2-3
CDR3aa: CASSIPSQGSTDTQYF

v_gene: TRBV6-6
d_gene: -
j_gene: TRBJ2-7
CDR3aa: CASSTGLNYEQYF

v_gene: TRBV28
d_gene: -
j_gene: TRBJ1-2
CDR3aa: CASGRGADGYTF

v_gene: TRBV7-8
d_gene: TRBD2
j_gene: TRBJ2-7
CDR3aa: CASGRGRTYEQYF

v_gene: TRBV6-5
d_gene: TRBD1
j_gene: TRBJ2-2
CDR3aa: CASSPRTGVTGELFF

v_gene: TRBV27
d_gene: TRBD1
j_gene: TRBJ1-2
CDR3aa: CASSREADRGLGYGYTF

v_gene: TRBV18
d_gene: TRBD2
j_gene: TRBJ2-2
CDR3aa: CASSPPSGNTGELFF

v_gene: TRBV28
d_gene: TRBD1
j_gene: TRBJ1-1
CDR3aa: CASSLQAGGTANTEAFF

v_gene: TRBV4-1
d_gene: TRBD2
j_gene: TRBJ2-7
CDR3aa: CASSQLAGAYEQYF

v_gene: TRBV6-1
d_gene: TRBD1
j_gene: TRBJ2-7
CDR3aa: CASSEGGGYSGEQYF

v_gene: TRBV6-1
d_gene: -
j_gene: TRBJ2-6
CDR3aa: CASSERPGANVLTF

v_gene: TRBV9
d_gene: TRBD2
j_gene: TRBJ2-1
CDR3aa: CASSVAGGPYNEQFF

v_gene: TRBV29-1
d_gene: TRBD1
j_gene: TRBJ2-2
CDR3aa: CSVGQGYAGELFF

v_gene: TRBV7-6
d_gene: TRBD1
j_gene: TRBJ2-7
CDR3aa: CASSLGDTGDEQYF

v_gene: TRBV6-1
d_gene: TRBD2
j_gene: TRBJ2-2
CDR3aa: CASESGGRTTGELFF

v_gene: TRBV14
d_gene: TRBD2
j_gene: TRBJ2-1
CDR3aa: CASTRLAGLGEQFF

v_gene: TRBV5-1
d_gene: -
j_gene: TRBJ2-7
CDR3aa: CASSLAAGLSDEQYF

v_gene: TRBV19
d_gene: -
j_gene: TRBJ2-7
CDR3aa: CASSLFPGQSYEQYF

v_gene: TRBV28
d_gene: TRBD1
j_gene: TRBJ1-2
CDR3aa: CASSLFRDRGHGYTF

v_gene: TRBV6-1
d_gene: -
j_gene: TRBJ1-1
CDR3aa: CASSDSGTPMNTEAFF

v_gene: TRBV5-5
d_gene: TRBD1
j_gene: TRBJ2-4
CDR3aa: CASSLYRGVRNIQYF

v_gene: TRBV6-1
d_gene: -
j_gene: TRBJ2-5
CDR3aa: CASSLDTQETQYF

v_gene: TRBV18
d_gene: TRBD1
j_gene: TRBJ2-7
CDR3aa: CASSPPGTGPYEQYF

v_gene: TRBV9
d_gene: TRBD2
j_gene: TRBJ2-1
CDR3aa: CASSSAPGLAGVGYNEQFF

v_gene: TRBV5-1
d_gene: -
j_gene: TRBJ2-7
CDR3aa: CASSLDQGPYEQYF

v_gene: TRBV4-1
d_gene: -
j_gene: TRBJ2-1
CDR3aa: CASSQGAGVLNNEQFF

v_gene: TRBV30
d_gene: TRBD1
j_gene: TRBJ1-6
CDR3aa: CAWGPGQGVSPLHF

v_gene: TRBV27
d_gene: -
j_gene: TRBJ2-7
CDR3aa: CASSLSLVASSYEQYF

v_gene: TRBV5-1
d_gene: TRBD1
j_gene: TRBJ2-1
CDR3aa: CASSFRTGGLNEQFF

v_gene: TRBV7-2
d_gene: -
j_gene: TRBJ2-7
CDR3aa: CASSAVPTTAYEQYF

v_gene: TRBV5-1
d_gene: TRBD2
j_gene: TRBJ2-3
CDR3aa: CASSLEPSGRTDTQYF

v_gene: TRBV4-2
d_gene: -
j_gene: TRBJ2-1
CDR3aa: CASSQGFIAEGTYNEQFF

v_gene: TRBV29-1
d_gene: TRBD1
j_gene: TRBJ1-1
CDR3aa: CSARDRGDTEAFF

v_gene: TRBV2
d_gene: -
j_gene: TRBJ2-1
CDR3aa: CASNMQGPHYNEQFF

v_gene: TRBV5-4
d_gene: -
j_gene: TRBJ1-4
CDR3aa: CASSSSASRNEKLFF

v_gene: TRBV27
d_gene: TRBD2
j_gene: TRBJ2-3
CDR3aa: CASPWGSGRAQPDTQYF

v_gene: TRBV19
d_gene: TRBD2
j_gene: TRBJ2-3
CDR3aa: CASSREGGTDTQYF

v_gene: TRBV12-5
d_gene: TRBD1
j_gene: TRBJ1-1
CDR3aa: CASGLADRDEIEAFF

v_gene: TRBV21-1
d_gene: -
j_gene: TRBJ2-3
CDR3aa: CASSKLPSTDTQYF

v_gene: TRBV6-5
d_gene: -
j_gene: TRBJ2-3
CDR3aa: CASKESLAITDTQYF

v_gene: TRBV5-1
d_gene: TRBD2
j_gene: TRBJ2-7
CDR3aa: CASSFGLAGAYEQYF

v_gene: TRBV5-1
d_gene: -
j_gene: TRBJ2-3
CDR3aa: CASSPRGDVRRTDTQYF